Listed below are T cell receptor beta chains from one sample, sequenced in a study of technical replicates of blood from a few donors. Method: immunoSEQ multiplex PCR; TCRdb's copy keeps in-frame clones and lacks some. The profile shows 80,000 or so clones, 95% to 99% of them singletons. The source material was T cells isolated from PBMCs. The receptors originated from a human donor in good health. The CDR3 runs from the conserved cysteine through the conserved F or W. The D gene is left open where the match is weak. The size of a clone is reported for some rows only, either as once, few or many, or as a class for expanded clones.

J | size | D | V | CDR3 | DNA
TRBJ2-7 | . | . | TRBV6-5 | CATLDSSYEQYF | TGTGCCACCCTAGACAGCTCCTACGAGCAGTACTTC
TRBJ1-1 | . | . | TRBV4-3 | CASSQEGGLNTEAFF | TGCGCCAGCAGCCAAGAGGGGGGTTTGAACACTGAAGCTTTCTTT
TRBJ2-7 | . | TRBD2 | TRBV10-3 | CAIRAGLAGAEQYF | TGTGCCATCAGGGCGGGACTAGCGGGAGCCGAGCAGTACTTC
TRBJ2-3 | . | TRBD2 | TRBV5-5 | CASSSILATYTDTQYF | TGTGCCAGCAGCTCGATACTAGCGACTTACACAGATACGCAGTATTTT
TRBJ2-1 | . | TRBD2 | TRBV11-3 | CASRTSGKSGEQFF | TGTGCCAGCAGAACCAGCGGGAAGAGTGGTGAGCAGTTCTTC
TRBJ2-7 | . | TRBD1 | TRBV5-6 | CASSQETGIDEQYF | TGTGCCAGCAGCCAAGAGACAGGGATCGACGAGCAGTACTTC
TRBJ2-7 | . | . | TRBV28 | CASSLYREAYEQYF | TGTGCCAGCAGTTTATACAGGGAAGCCTACGAGCAGTACTTC
TRBJ2-1 | . | TRBD2 | TRBV9 | CASSVSGSIYNEQFF | TGTGCCAGCAGCGTCAGCGGGAGTATCTACAATGAGCAGTTCTTC
TRBJ1-4 | . | . | TRBV18 | CASSPEGSNEKLFF | TGTGCCAGCTCACCTGAGGGAAGCAATGAAAAACTGTTTTTT
TRBJ1-4 | . | . | TRBV19 | CASKLAAVANEKLFF | TGTGCCAGTAAGTTAGCGGCCGTTGCTAATGAAAAACTGTTTTTT
TRBJ2-2 | . | . | TRBV9 | CASSVLGETGELFF | TGTGCCAGCAGCGTTTTAGGGGAAACCGGGGAGCTGTTTTTT
TRBJ1-4 | . | . | TRBV18 | CASSPQGTNEKLFF | TGTGCCAGCTCACCCCAGGGAACTAATGAAAAACTGTTTTTT
TRBJ1-4 | . | . | TRBV11-2 | CASSSSFSDEKLFF | TGTGCCAGCAGCTCTTCTTTTTCCGATGAAAAACTGTTTTTT
TRBJ2-1 | once | TRBD2 | TRBV6-1 | CASSEAAGGSYNEQFF | TGTGCCAGCAGTGAAGCGGCGGGAGGATCCTACAATGAGCAGTTCTTC
TRBJ1-5 | . | . | TRBV27 | CASSSGTPRGGYSNQPQHF | TGTGCCAGCAGTTCCGGGACACCAAGAGGGGGATATAGCAATCAGCCCCAGCATTTT
TRBJ2-1 | . | TRBD2 | TRBV13 | CASSSPILAGRNEQFF | TGTGCCAGCAGCTCCCCCATATTAGCGGGAAGGAATGAGCAGTTCTTC
TRBJ2-5 | . | . | TRBV6-1 | CAGSQGGNSQTQYF | TGTGCCGGTAGTCAGGGGGGCAATAGCCAGACCCAGTACTTC
TRBJ2-1 | . | TRBD2 | TRBV4-3 | CASSQARGTSLYNEQFF | TGCGCCAGCAGCCAAGCTAGGGGGACTAGCCTATACAATGAGCAGTTCTTC
TRBJ1-1 | . | . | TRBV2 | CASMWGQGTEAFF | TGTGCCAGCATGTGGGGGCAAGGGACTGAAGCTTTCTTT
TRBJ2-7 | . | TRBD2 | TRBV9 | CASSVGAGGTYEQYF | TGTGCCAGCAGCGTAGGCGCGGGAGGGACCTACGAGCAGTACTTC
TRBJ2-1 | . | . | TRBV28 | CASWGTGNHEQFF | TGTGCCAGCTGGGGCACAGGTAACCATGAGCAGTTCTTC
TRBJ1-1 | . | . | TRBV18 | CASSPPGGRGGEAFF | TGTGCCAGCTCACCACCCGGGGGGCGCGGAGGTGAAGCTTTCTTT
TRBJ1-5 | . | . | TRBV7-2 | CASSLGDRNYQPQHF | TGTGCCAGCAGCTTAGGAGACAGGAACTATCAGCCCCAGCATTTT
TRBJ1-2 | . | . | TRBV19 | CASRTTRDSTPTNYGYTF | TGTGCCAGTAGGACAACAAGGGACTCAACACCGACTAACTATGGCTACACCTTC
TRBJ2-7 | . | . | TRBV14 | CASSQIRGAREQYF | TGTGCCAGCAGCCAAATTCGGGGGGCGAGGGAGCAGTACTTC
TRBJ2-1 | . | . | TRBV4-1 | CASSQDTVQQFF | TGCGCCAGCAGCCAAGATACAGTGCAGCAGTTCTTC
TRBJ2-7 | once | . | TRBV20-1 | CSASSLYEQYF | TGCAGTGCTAGTTCTCTCTACGAGCAGTACTTC
TRBJ2-5 | . | TRBD1 | TRBV6-5 | CASSWGTGSWQETQYF | TGTGCCAGCAGTTGGGGGACAGGGAGCTGGCAAGAGACCCAGTACTTC
TRBJ1-3 | . | TRBD1 | TRBV28 | CASSFRGTVSGNTIYF | TGTGCCAGCAGTTTTAGGGGGACAGTTTCTGGAAACACCATATATTTT
TRBJ2-6 | . | . | TRBV30 | CAWAVAGANVLTF | TGTGCCTGGGCGGTAGCTGGGGCCAACGTCCTGACTTTC
TRBJ2-3 | . | TRBD2 | TRBV5-1 | CASSLTGGGDTQYF | TGCGCCAGCAGCTTGACGGGAGGGGGAGATACGCAGTATTTT
TRBJ2-1 | . | . | TRBV5-1 | CASSSRGRTIGEQFF | TGCGCCAGCAGCTCCAGGGGCAGGACAATAGGTGAGCAGTTCTTC
TRBJ1-1 | . | . | TRBV6-1 | CASSGQENTEAFF | TGTGCCAGCAGTGGACAGGAGAACACTGAAGCTTTCTTT
TRBJ2-1 | once | TRBD1 | TRBV27 | CASSPGTGVDEQFF | TGTGCCAGCAGTCCAGGGACAGGGGTCGATGAGCAGTTCTTC
TRBJ2-7 | . | . | TRBV20-1 | CSAKDTYEQYF | TGCAGTGCGAAAGACACCTACGAGCAGTACTTC
TRBJ2-1 | . | . | TRBV11-2 | CASSLPGISYNEQFF | TGTGCCAGCAGCTTGCCGGGGATCTCCTACAATGAGCAGTTCTTC
TRBJ2-7 | . | . | TRBV7-3 | CASSLERTSYEQYF | TGTGCCAGCAGCTTAGAGCGGACCTCCTACGAGCAGTACTTC
TRBJ1-5 | . | . | TRBV2 | CASSGERGQPQHF | TGTGCCAGCAGTGGTGAACGAGGTCAGCCCCAGCATTTT
TRBJ1-5 | . | . | TRBV30 | CAWSQGSRGGHIEPQHF | TGTGCCTGGAGTCAAGGTTCTAGAGGGGGACACATAGAGCCCCAGCATTTT
TRBJ2-3 | . | TRBD1 | TRBV9 | CASSGGQGALTDTQYF | TGTGCCAGCAGCGGAGGACAGGGGGCATTGACAGATACGCAGTATTTT
TRBJ2-7 | . | . | TRBV28 | CASSLTGPSYEQYF | TGTGCCAGCAGTTTAACAGGGCCCTCCTACGAGCAGTACTTC
TRBJ2-5 | . | TRBD1 | TRBV6-1 | CAGQGAEETQYF | TGTGCTGGACAGGGGGCTGAAGAGACCCAGTACTTC
TRBJ1-5 | . | . | TRBV9 | CASSAGHNQPQHF | TGTGCCAGCAGCGCGGGACATAATCAGCCCCAGCATTTT
TRBJ1-5 | . | . | TRBV28 | CASSSGYSNQPQHF | TGTGCCAGCAGCTCAGGGTATAGCAATCAGCCCCAGCATTTT
TRBJ2-7 | . | TRBD1 | TRBV5-6 | CASSLGAGGGYEQYF | TGTGCCAGCAGCTTGGGTGCAGGGGGCGGCTACGAGCAGTACTTC
TRBJ1-1 | . | . | TRBV27 | CASSFARGATEAFF | TGTGCCAGCAGTTTCGCCCGCGGGGCGACTGAAGCTTTCTTT
TRBJ2-1 | . | . | TRBV9 | CASSVGSSVNEQFF | TGTGCCAGCAGCGTAGGTAGTAGCGTCAATGAGCAGTTCTTC
TRBJ2-5 | . | TRBD2 | TRBV7-2 | CASSFRREIETQYF | TGTGCCAGCAGCTTTCGGCGGGAGATAGAGACCCAGTACTTC